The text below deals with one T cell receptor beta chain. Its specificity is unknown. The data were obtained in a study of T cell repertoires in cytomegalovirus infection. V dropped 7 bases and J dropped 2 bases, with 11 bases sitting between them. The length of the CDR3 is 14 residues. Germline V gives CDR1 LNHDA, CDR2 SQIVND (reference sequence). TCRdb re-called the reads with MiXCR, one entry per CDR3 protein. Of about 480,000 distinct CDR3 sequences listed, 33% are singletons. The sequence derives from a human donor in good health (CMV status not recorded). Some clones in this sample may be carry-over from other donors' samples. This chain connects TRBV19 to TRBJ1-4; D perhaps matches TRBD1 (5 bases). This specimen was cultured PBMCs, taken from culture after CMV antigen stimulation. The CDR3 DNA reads TGTGCCAGTAAGGGCTGGGGGACTAATGAAAAACTGTTTTTT. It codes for CASKGWGTNEKLFF.